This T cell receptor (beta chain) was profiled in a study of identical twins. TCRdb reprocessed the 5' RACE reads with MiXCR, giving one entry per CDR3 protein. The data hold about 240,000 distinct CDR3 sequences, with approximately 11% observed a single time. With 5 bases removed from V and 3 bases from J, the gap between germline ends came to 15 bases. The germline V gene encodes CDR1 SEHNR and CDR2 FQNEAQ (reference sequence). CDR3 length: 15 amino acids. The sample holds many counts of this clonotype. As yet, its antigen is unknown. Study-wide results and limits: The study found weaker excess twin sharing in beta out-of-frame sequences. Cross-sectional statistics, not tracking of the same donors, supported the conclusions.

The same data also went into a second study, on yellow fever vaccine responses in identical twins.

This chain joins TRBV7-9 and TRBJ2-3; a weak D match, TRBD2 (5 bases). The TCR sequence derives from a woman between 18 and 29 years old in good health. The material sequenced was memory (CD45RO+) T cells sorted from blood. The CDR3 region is CASSPLVLSTDTQYF. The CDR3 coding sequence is TGTGCCAGCAGCCCACTAGTCTTGTCGACAGATACGCAGTATTTT.